This TCR beta chain is drawn from a study of cytomegalovirus exposure and HLA in healthy donors (dated by TCRdb to between 2016 and 2019). Regarding the research as a whole: In an earlier analysis of roughly 590 of the donors, around 300 Gb of sequence data and approximately 120 million unique TCR beta sequences from about 179 million T cells were reported. On average, 235,054 unique TCR beta nucleotide sequences were sequenced per donor among 398 genotyped donors of the cohort, with 15% to 20% of those sequences being non-productive. Typing coverage varied by locus: about 629-640 donors for A, B, C, DRB1 and DQB1; roughly 500 for DQA1; more than 600 for DPA1; around 490 for DPB1. Because of strong linkage in the cohort, five DR-DQ haplotypes were treated as single units for association and clustering. An early release that covered about 600 HLA-typed donors contained about 300 gigabases of sequencing data and some 87 million unique TCR sequences. Every discovery cohort repertoire had been produced on one sequencing platform. To predict cytomegalovirus infection status, the study combined high-throughput TCR immunosequencing, statistical association of individual TCRs with disease status, and machine learning. Rather than drawing on any new phenotypic data, the later analysis identified candidate immune exposures from TCR beta sequences and the way those sequences occurred across donors. Donor age, sex, ethnicity and CMV serostatus were collected together with the repertoire data. An earlier analysis of nearly 600 of the donors applied high-throughput TCR beta sequencing to assess whether each TCR beta V gene segment acted as functional or pseudogenic. The study used immunosequencing to profile the T cell repertoires of 666 subjects and linked those repertoires to cytomegalovirus serostatus. In addition to the first cohort of 666 subjects, a separate validation cohort of around 110 different subjects was used. In a later analysis, previously published TCR beta repertoires from hundreds of donors were re-analyzed and high-resolution HLA genotyping was added so that TCR occurrence patterns could be studied. A later genetic analysis took genome-wide SNP genotypes for about three fifths of the 666 donors and used that subset as a discovery cohort. Both class I and class II loci were covered by HLA typing, at four-digit resolution. The genetic ancestry cluster associated with self-reported Caucasian donors included 81% of the roughly 360 genotyped donors. The study was designed to test whether signatures of past pathogen exposure could be identified by cataloging public T cell receptors. Results the study describes overall, beyond this receptor: Compared with the roughly 700-donor mean, donors in an Asian-associated ancestry cluster had fewer N-insertions in productive TCRs, according to a later genetic analysis. Linkage disequilibrium might explain the correlated functional status among segregating V segments, but an unknown experimental factor could not be excluded. The authors suggested that the approach could potentially be extended to other disease states and immunological phenotypes. Most TCR sequences were seen in very few donors, while some public TCRs were found in many individuals. Several of the top co-occurrence clusters appeared to be linked to parvovirus B19, influenza, CMV and Epstein-Barr virus, according to a later analysis. A later analysis found that TCR association rates varied across HLA loci, with DRB1 alleles showing the most associated TCRs and HLA-C alleles the fewest. Only TCR beta chains were sequenced in this cohort, and the absence of alpha or paired-chain data limited detectable features. Broadly in line with IMGT annotations, most TCR beta V segments showed up in productive rearrangements about 87% or about 30% of the time in an earlier analysis of approximately 640 of the donors. Three of the identified cytomegalovirus-associated TCR beta chains were confirmed in vitro to be specific for cytomegalovirus antigens. CMV serostatus was the only immune exposure information available for the cohort. In the study, 150 to 200 TCR beta chains were listed as associated with cytomegalovirus. HLA typing was unavailable for some donors at each locus, so association tests used only the typed subset. Specific HLA alleles were associated with more than 15,000 TCR beta sequences at a false discovery rate of 0.05 in a later analysis. The presence/absence analyses assumed that sequencing depth was roughly uniform across donors, and that assumption may not be true. Assigning TCR associations to individual alleles was difficult when HLA alleles, especially DR and DQ, strongly co-occurred. Because counts were too low, about 18 rarely observed V segments, including chromosome 9 orphons, were left out of the earlier analysis of several hundred of the donors. A further reported finding was that TCR beta sequences accurately predicted the HLA-A and HLA-B alleles for most subjects in the first cohort. In a later analysis, most CMV-associated TCR beta chains were found to appear HLA-restricted, with HLA associations seemingly driven largely by CMV exposure. A cluster of highly shared sequence variants was judged likely to represent a technical artifact of the sequencing pipeline. In a later genetic analysis, a missense DCLRE1C variant was associated with V-gene and J-gene trimming of TCR beta chains, and the association was replicated in an independent cohort. The classifier was reported to diagnose cytomegalovirus status with high specificity and sensitivity in both the original and validation cohorts. In a later analysis, HLA-associated TCR beta chains showed more clonal expansion and lower generation probabilities than non-associated chains that were equally common.

As concerns this clone: No cognate antigen has been identified for it. The sample holds no much larger clone one base away, and base qualities are not on file.

The cohort comprised fewer than 750 healthy bone marrow donors. Cohort members were all nominally healthy when sampled, although unrecorded immune exposures were likely present. The donor tested CMV seronegative and was one of the 352 seronegative cohort members. A peripheral blood sample was provided by each donor, and peripheral blood mononuclear cells were used for TCR beta sequencing. The Qiagen DNeasy Blood Extraction Kit was used to extract genomic DNA from the blood cell samples. Library generation was performed with the immunoSEQ multiplex PCR assay. A mixture of 60 forward primers for TCR Vbeta segments and 13 reverse primers for TCR Jbeta segments was used in the multiplex PCR. A multiplex PCR assay on genomic DNA amplified the CDR3 region of rearranged TCR beta genes. The Illumina HiSeq System was used to sequence the amplified TCR beta libraries as 87-base-pair reads. Under the source paper's analysis protocol: Across the 600 to 700 repertoires, a later analysis counted around 80 million unique TCR beta chains, 8.5 million to 12 million of which were shared by at least two donors. To remove PCR and sequencing errors, raw reads were error-corrected and collapsed into unique sequences using a nearest-neighbor algorithm that merged closely related sequences. Alignment of CDR3 sequences to IMGT reference sequences was used to assign V, D and J gene segments. For a sequence to be retained, a match of at least six nucleotides to both a V gene segment and a J gene segment was required. Rearrangements were classified as productive when the CDR3 lacked stop codons and remained in frame with V and J, and all other rearrangements were classified as non-productive. Following IMGT convention, CDR3 was defined as the stretch from the second conserved V-encoded cysteine up to the conserved J-encoded phenylalanine. The earlier analysis of approximately 500 of the donors excluded sequences that lacked an unambiguous match to a single V gene segment. In an earlier analysis of several hundred of the donors, a V segment was called functional when productive rearrangements were above 56.7%, and segregating when the standard deviation between donors exceeded 5%. A statistical classification framework was built to diagnose cytomegalovirus status from the catalog of TCR beta chain sequences. In a later analysis, TCR nucleotide sequences were compared against IMGT/GENE-DB human TR gene sequences so that V and J genes could be assigned. In a later analysis, CDR3 sequences and most-parsimonious VDJ recombination scenarios were assigned using the TCRdist pipeline. In a later analysis, each TCR beta chain was defined by its CDR3 amino acid sequence together with its V-gene family, and reads lacking a unique V-gene family were excluded. In a later analysis, 550 to 650 highly shared, low-generation-probability nucleotide sequences were removed to address suspected cross-contamination and a sequencing artifact. For each public chain, a later analysis derived a clonal expansion index from normalized ranks of inferred template counts within each repertoire. In a later analysis, generation probabilities were computed using a VDJ recombination model fitted to out-of-frame rearrangements, and the results were checked against IGoR. Hypergeometric tests were used in a later analysis to score TCR-TCR, TCR-HLA and TCR-CMV co-occurrence, with a repertoire-size bias correction applied to the TCR pairs. To estimate false discovery rates, a later analysis permuted the HLA or CMV assignments 20 times. In a later analysis, co-occurring TCRs were grouped using DBSCAN, and TCRdist sequence similarity was added for clustering within HLA-allele-positive subsets. For co-occurrence clustering, repertoires with fewer than 30,000 or more than 120,000 public chains were excluded, along with roughly 5 repertoires with anomalous nucleotide sharing. In TCRdb, the immuneACCESS table is reduced to in-frame sequences with V and J assigned. These tables do not hold every clone; where another copy was compared, an unresolved V gene accounts for under half, and the others remain unexplained. D and trimming were read from the DNA, whereas the V and J calls and clone size are those reported in that table. The sample table lists approximately 170,000 clones, around three quarters of them with a count of one. The ten largest make up approximately 2.2% of the sample.

The sample taken for sequencing was PBMCs. The TCR sequence derives from a woman in her forties or fifties in good health and CMV-seronegative.

The CDR3 amino acid sequence is: CASTKQGLGSPLHF. The nucleotide sequence reads TGTGCCAGCACTAAACAGGGTCTTGGGTCACCCCTCCACTTT. The chain joins TRBV6-5 to TRBJ1-6; TRBD1 is a weak D gene call, 6 bases matching. The CDR3 has 14 amino acids, counting the end cysteine and phenylalanine. CDR3 DNA is the only sequence kept; it has 42 bases, read in frame from the first base. CDR1 and CDR2, per the germline V gene, are MNHEY and SVGAGI. The trim is 7 bases for V and 10 bases for J, with a gap of 17 bases between the germline ends.